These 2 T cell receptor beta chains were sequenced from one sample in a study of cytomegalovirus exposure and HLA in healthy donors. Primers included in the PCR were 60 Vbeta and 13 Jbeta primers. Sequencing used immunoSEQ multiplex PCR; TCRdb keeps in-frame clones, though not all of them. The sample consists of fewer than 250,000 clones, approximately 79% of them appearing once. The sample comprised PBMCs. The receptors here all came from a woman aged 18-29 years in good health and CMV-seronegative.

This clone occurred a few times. CDR3 nucleotide sequence: TGCGCCAGCAGCAGGGGGACAGTTTCCTCTGGGGCCAACGTCCTGACTTTC. It encodes CASSRGTVSSGANVLTF. The genes are TRBV5-1 and TRBJ2-6, with 7 bases matching TRBD1. The junction had 7 bases not matched to a gene; V was cut back by 4 bases and J by 0 bases. The CDR3 consists of 17 residues. CDR1 is SGHRS and CDR2 is YFSETQ in the germline V gene.

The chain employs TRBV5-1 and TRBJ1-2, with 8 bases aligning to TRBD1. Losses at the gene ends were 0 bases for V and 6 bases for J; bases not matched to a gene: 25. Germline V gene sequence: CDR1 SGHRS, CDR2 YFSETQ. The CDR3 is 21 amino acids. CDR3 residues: CASSLEGTGGGVRVRMHGYTF. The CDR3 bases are TGCGCCAGCAGCTTGGAAGGTACAGGGGGAGGCGTAAGGGTGAGGATGCATGGCTACACCTTC.